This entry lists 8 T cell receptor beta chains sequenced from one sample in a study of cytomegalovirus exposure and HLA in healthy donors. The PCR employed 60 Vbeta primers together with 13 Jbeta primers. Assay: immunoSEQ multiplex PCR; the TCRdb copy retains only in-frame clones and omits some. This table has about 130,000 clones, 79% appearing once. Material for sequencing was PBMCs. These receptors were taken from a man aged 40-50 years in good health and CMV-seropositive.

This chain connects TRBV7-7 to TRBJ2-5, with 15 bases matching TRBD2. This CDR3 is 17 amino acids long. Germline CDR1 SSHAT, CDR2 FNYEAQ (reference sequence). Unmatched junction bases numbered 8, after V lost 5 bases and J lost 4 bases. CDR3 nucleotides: TGTGCCAGCAGCCGGACTAGCGGGAGGGCCCTCTTAGAGACCCAGTACTTC. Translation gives CASSRTSGRALLETQYF.

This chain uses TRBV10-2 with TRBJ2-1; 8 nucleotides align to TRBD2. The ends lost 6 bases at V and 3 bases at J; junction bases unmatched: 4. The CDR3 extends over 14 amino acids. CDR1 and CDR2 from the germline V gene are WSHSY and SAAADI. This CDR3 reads CASRVAGNYNEQFF. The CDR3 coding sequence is TGCGCCAGCAGGGTAGCGGGAAACTACAATGAGCAGTTCTTC.

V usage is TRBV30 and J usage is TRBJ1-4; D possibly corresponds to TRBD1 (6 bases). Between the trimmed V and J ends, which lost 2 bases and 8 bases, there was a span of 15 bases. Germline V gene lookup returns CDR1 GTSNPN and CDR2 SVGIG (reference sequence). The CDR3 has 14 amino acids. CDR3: CAWSPGRGREKLFF. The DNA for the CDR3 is TGTGCCTGGAGTCCCGGCAGGGGAAGGGAAAAACTGTTTTTT.

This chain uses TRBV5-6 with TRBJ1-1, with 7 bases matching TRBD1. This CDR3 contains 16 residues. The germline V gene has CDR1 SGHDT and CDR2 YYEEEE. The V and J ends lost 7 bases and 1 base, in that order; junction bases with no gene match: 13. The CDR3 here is CASALRQGYSNTEAFF. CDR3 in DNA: TGTGCCAGCGCATTGCGACAGGGCTACTCGAACACTGAAGCTTTCTTT.

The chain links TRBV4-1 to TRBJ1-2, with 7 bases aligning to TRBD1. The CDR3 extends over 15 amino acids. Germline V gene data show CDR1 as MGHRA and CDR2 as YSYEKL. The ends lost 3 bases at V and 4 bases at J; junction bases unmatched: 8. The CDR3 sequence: CASSQSRDSSYGYTF. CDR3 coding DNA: TGCGCCAGCAGCCAGAGCCGGGACAGCTCCTATGGCTACACCTTC.

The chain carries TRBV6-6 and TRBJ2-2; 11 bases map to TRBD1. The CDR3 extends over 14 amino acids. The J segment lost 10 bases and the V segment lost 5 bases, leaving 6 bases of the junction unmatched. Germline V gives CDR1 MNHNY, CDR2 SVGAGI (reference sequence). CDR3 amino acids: CASSRDRGLEELFF. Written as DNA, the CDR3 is TGTGCCAGCAGTAGGGACAGGGGGTTGGAGGAGCTGTTTTTT.

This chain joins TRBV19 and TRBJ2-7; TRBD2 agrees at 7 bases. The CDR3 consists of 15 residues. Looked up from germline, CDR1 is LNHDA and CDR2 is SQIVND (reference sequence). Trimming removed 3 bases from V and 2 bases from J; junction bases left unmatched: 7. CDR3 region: CASSIGGTIPYEQYF. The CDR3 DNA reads TGTGCCAGTAGTATCGGCGGGACTATTCCCTACGAGCAGTACTTC.

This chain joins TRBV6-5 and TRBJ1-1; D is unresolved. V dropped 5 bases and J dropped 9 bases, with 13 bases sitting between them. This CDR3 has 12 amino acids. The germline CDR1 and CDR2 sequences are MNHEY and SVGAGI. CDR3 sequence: CASSASGTKAFF. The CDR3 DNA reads TGTGCCAGCAGTGCCTCAGGAACCAAAGCTTTCTTT.